This T cell receptor (beta chain) was sequenced in a study of T cells after yellow fever vaccination. As for the study in general: Fractions of low cell number were prepared using SMART-Seq v4 Ultra Low Input. Study-wide findings and caveats: The study noted that FACS-sorted repertoires could contain abundant clonotypes contaminating from the bulk population. Re-detected after boosting: most primary clones, almost 98% of CD4 and roughly 88% of CD8.

This clonotype has just a few counts. Its antigen is unidentified. TCRdb re-analysed the 5' RACE reads in MiXCR, keeping a single row per CDR3 protein. There are over 250,000 distinct CDR3 sequences in the sample; roughly 3.9% occur only once, and approximately 25% lies in the top ten. The CDR3 loop spans 12 amino acids. The V gene lost 1 base and the J gene lost 5 bases, with 7 bases spanning the gap. Germline V gives CDR1 SGHDT, CDR2 YYEEEE. The sequence was obtained from a man aged 18 to 29 who received the YFV17D yellow fever vaccine. The specimen comprised PBMCs, sampled 5 days after the yellow fever booster vaccination. J is TRBJ2-7 and V is TRBV5-6; no clear D. CDR3 sequence: CASSLLTNEQYF. DNA of the CDR3: TGTGCCAGCAGCTTGTTAACCAACGAGCAGTACTTC.